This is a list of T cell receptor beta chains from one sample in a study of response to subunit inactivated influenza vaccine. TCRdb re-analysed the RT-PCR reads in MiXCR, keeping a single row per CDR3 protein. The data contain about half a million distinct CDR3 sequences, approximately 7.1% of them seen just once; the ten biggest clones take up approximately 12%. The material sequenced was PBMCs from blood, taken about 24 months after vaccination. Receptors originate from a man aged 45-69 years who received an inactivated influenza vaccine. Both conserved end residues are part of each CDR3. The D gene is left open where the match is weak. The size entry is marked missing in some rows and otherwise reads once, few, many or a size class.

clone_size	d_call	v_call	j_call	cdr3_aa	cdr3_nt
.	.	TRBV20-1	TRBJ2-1	CSARVQAVSYNEQFF	TGCAGTGCTAGAGTTCAGGCGGTTTCCTACAATGAGCAGTTCTTC
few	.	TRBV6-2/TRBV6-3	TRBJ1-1	CASSYWQTEAFF	TGTGCCAGCAGTTACTGGCAAACTGAAGCTTTCTTT
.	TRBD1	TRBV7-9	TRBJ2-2	CASSLDRALTGELFF	TGTGCCAGCAGCCTGGACAGGGCGTTGACCGGGGAGCTGTTTTTT
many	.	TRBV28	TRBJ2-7	CASSSGTFRYEQYF	TGTGCCAGCAGCTCCGGGACATTTCGTTACGAGCAGTACTTC
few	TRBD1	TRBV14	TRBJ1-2	CASSQDWNRGRYGYTF	TGTGCCAGCAGCCAAGATTGGAACAGGGGGCGGTATGGCTACACCTTC
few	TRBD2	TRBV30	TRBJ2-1	CAWASGTSGSHNEQFF	TGTGCCTGGGCGTCCGGGACTAGCGGGAGTCACAATGAGCAGTTCTTC
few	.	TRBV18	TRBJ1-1	CASSPRTARNTEAFF	TGTGCCAGCTCACCTCGGACAGCGAGAAACACTGAAGCTTTCTTT
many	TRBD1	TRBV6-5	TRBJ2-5	CASRQGETQYF	TGTGCCAGCAGACAGGGGGAGACCCAGTACTTC
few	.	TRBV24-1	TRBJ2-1	CATSDPRGSGPTTNEQFF	TGTGCCACCAGTGATCCACGCGGTTCCGGGCCTACTACCAATGAGCAGTTCTTC
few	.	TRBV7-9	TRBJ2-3	CASSPGHGGDTQYF	TGTGCCAGCAGCCCCGGACATGGTGGAGATACGCAGTATTTT
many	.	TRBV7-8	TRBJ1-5	CASSIGTTNQPQHF	TGTGCCAGCAGCATCGGGACAACTAATCAGCCCCAGCATTTT
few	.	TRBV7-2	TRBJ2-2	CASSLWRGQDTGELFF	TGTGCCAGCAGCTTATGGAGGGGGCAGGACACCGGGGAGCTGTTTTTT
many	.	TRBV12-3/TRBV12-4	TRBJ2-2	CASSAQGKNTGELFF	TGTGCCAGCAGTGCCCAGGGGAAGAACACCGGGGAGCTGTTTTTT
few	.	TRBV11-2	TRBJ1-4	CASSRSRDSGNEKLFF	TGTGCCAGCAGTCGAAGCCGTGACAGCGGTAATGAAAAACTGTTTTTT
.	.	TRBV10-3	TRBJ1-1	CAIRILEGRTEAFF	TGTGCCATCAGGATATTGGAAGGACGCACTGAAGCTTTCTTT
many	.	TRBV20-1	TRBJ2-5	CVTGGRETQYF	TGCGTGACCGGGGGCAGAGAGACCCAGTACTTC
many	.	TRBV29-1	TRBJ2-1	CSVDYYNEQFF	TGCAGCGTAGACTACTACAATGAGCAGTTCTTC
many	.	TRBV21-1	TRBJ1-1	CASSPRGGVITEAFF	TGTGCCAGCAGCCCCCGTGGGGGGGTGATAACTGAAGCTTTCTTT
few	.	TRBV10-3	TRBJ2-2	CAISDGLANTGELFF	TGTGCCATCAGTGACGGGTTAGCCAACACCGGGGAGCTGTTTTTT
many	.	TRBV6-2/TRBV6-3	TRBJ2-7	CASTTGAAYEQYF	TGTGCCAGCACGACGGGGGCGGCCTACGAGCAGTACTTC
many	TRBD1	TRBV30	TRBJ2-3	CAQRTGGATDTQYF	TGTGCCCAGAGGACAGGGGGCGCGACAGATACGCAGTATTTT
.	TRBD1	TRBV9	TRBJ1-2	CASSGRDRSIYGYTF	TGTGCCAGCAGCGGCCGGGACAGGTCTATCTACGGCTACACCTTC
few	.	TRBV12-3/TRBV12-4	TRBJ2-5	CASSSPLGLGETQYF	TGTGCCAGCAGTTCCCCTCTAGGTCTAGGAGAGACCCAGTACTTC
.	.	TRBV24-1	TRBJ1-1	CATSDKGSLEAFF	TGTGCCACCAGTGATAAAGGTTCACTTGAAGCTTTCTTT
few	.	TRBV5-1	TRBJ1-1	CASSVRVSRPLHMNTEAFF	TGCGCCAGCAGCGTCAGGGTGTCGCGACCCCTCCACATGAACACTGAAGCTTTCTTT
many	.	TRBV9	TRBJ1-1	CASSDLTDTEAFF	TGTGCCAGCAGCGACTTGACAGACACTGAAGCTTTCTTT
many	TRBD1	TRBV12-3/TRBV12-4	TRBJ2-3	CASIPMGTGDTDTQYF	TGTGCCAGCATTCCGATGGGGACAGGGGACACAGATACGCAGTATTTT
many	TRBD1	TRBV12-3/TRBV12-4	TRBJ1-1	CASSLAGGTVNTEAFF	TGTGCCAGCAGTTTAGCGGGAGGGACAGTGAACACTGAAGCTTTCTTT
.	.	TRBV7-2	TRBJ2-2	CASSLAGVTTGELFF	TGTGCCAGCAGCTTAGCGGGAGTAACCACCGGGGAGCTGTTTTTT
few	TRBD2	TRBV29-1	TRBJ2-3	CSVEGLANTQYF	TGCAGCGTTGAGGGACTAGCGAATACGCAGTATTTT
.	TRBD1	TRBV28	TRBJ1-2	CASSQDRVYGYTF	TGTGCCAGCAGTCAGGACAGGGTCTATGGCTACACCTTC
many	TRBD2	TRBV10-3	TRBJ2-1	CAISYPGLAGNEQFF	TGTGCCATCAGTTATCCGGGACTAGCGGGGAATGAGCAGTTCTTC
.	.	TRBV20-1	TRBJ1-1	CSTTRQERNTEAFF	TGCAGCACGACCCGACAGGAGCGAAACACTGAAGCTTTCTTT
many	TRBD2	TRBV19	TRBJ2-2	CASSIRLAGGENTGELFF	TGTGCCAGTAGTATACGGCTAGCGGGAGGAGAGAACACCGGGGAGCTGTTTTTT
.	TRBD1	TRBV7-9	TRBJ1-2	CASSFDRDGYTF	TGTGCCAGCAGCTTTGACAGGGATGGCTACACCTTC
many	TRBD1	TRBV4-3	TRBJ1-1	CASSQDGAQGDTEAFF	TGCGCCAGCAGCCAAGATGGGGCCCAGGGGGACACTGAAGCTTTCTTT
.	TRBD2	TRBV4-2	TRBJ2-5	CASSQDPSGEGETQYF	TGTGCCAGCAGCCAAGACCCTAGCGGGGAGGGAGAGACCCAGTACTTC
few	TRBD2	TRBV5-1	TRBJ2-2	CASSLAGGSSTGELFF	TGCGCCAGCAGCTTGGCTGGCGGGAGTAGCACCGGGGAGCTGTTTTTT
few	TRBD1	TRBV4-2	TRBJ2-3	CASSQDWSGQGADTQYF	TGTGCCAGCAGCCAAGATTGGAGTGGACAGGGGGCAGATACGCAGTATTTT
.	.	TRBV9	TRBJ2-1	CASSVTSYNEQFF	TGTGCCAGCAGCGTCACAAGCTACAATGAGCAGTTCTTC
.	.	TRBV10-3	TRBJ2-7	CAISEEGKGFYEQYF	TGTGCCATCAGTGAGGAGGGTAAAGGGTTTTACGAGCAGTACTTC
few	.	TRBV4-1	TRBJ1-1	CASSQEGRASTEAFF	TGCGCCAGCAGCCAAGAAGGGCGAGCCAGCACTGAAGCTTTCTTT
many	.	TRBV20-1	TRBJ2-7	CSARDSIDSYEQYF	TGCAGTGCTAGAGACAGTATTGACTCCTACGAGCAGTACTTC
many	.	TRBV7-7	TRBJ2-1	CASSLNGGENEQFF	TGTGCCAGCAGCTTAAATGGGGGTGAGAATGAGCAGTTCTTC
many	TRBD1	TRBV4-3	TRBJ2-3	CASSPGTGGLDTQYF	TGCGCCAGCAGCCCCGGGACAGGGGGATTAGATACGCAGTATTTT
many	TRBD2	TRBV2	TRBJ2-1	CASSASGGARGEQFF	TGTGCCAGCAGTGCTAGCGGGGGGGCCCGCGGCGAGCAGTTCTTC
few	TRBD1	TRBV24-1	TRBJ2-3	CATSDLGGPTDTQYF	TGTGCCACCAGTGATTTAGGGGGCCCCACAGATACGCAGTATTTT
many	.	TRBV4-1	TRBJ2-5	CASSQQVQETQYF	TGCGCCAGCAGCCAACAGGTTCAAGAGACCCAGTACTTC
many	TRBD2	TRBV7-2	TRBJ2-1	CASSLGAGGFYNEQFF	TGTGCCAGCAGCTTAGGGGCGGGGGGCTTCTACAATGAGCAGTTCTTC
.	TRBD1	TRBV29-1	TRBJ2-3	CSVERQGKSTDTQYF	TGCAGCGTGGAAAGACAGGGGAAAAGCACAGATACGCAGTATTTT
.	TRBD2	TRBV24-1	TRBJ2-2	CATRPTGGGELFF	TGTGCCACCAGACCTACGGGAGGCGGGGAGCTGTTTTTT
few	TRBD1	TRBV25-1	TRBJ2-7	CASRRTGVEQYF	TGTGCCAGCAGAAGAACAGGGGTCGAGCAGTACTTC
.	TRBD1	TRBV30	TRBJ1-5	CAWSRDRGHLGNQPQHF	TGTGCCTGGAGCCGGGACAGGGGTCATTTAGGCAATCAGCCCCAGCATTTT
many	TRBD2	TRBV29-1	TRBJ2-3	CSGEWRGRRQYF	TGCAGCGGGGAGTGGCGCGGGAGGCGGCAGTATTTT
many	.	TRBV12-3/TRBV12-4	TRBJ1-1	CASSLLDIAEAFF	TGTGCCAGCAGTTTATTGGATATCGCTGAAGCTTTCTTT